This T cell receptor (beta chain) is drawn from a study of cytomegalovirus exposure and HLA in healthy donors. Of note for this clone: Its target is unknown.

In the PCR, 60 Vbeta and 13 Jbeta primers were used. The assay was immunoSEQ multiplex PCR, and TCRdb's table has in-frame clones only and misses some. The top ten clones hold about 2.5% of a sample with 150,000 to 200,000 clones, roughly 85% of them seen once. Points from the study as a whole: The authors later linked a missense DCLRE1C variant to TCR beta V- and J-gene trimming. Common viral pathogens seemed, in a later analysis, to connect with several of the most significant clusters.

The sequencing sample was made of PBMCs. This receptor was identified in a woman between 45 and 60 years old in good health and CMV-seronegative.

CDR3 sequence reads: CSAPTGAGNTIYF. CDR3 DNA sequence: TGCAGCGCCCCCACGGGAGCTGGAAACACCATATATTTT. This chain joins TRBV29-1 and TRBJ1-3; D is unclear. The CDR3 runs to 13 residues. Between the trimmed V and J ends, which lost 7 bases and 2 bases, there was a span of 12 bases. The V gene's germline CDR1 is SQVTM and CDR2 ANQGSEA.